This entry describes one TCR beta chain. Trimming took off 4 bases at V and 0 bases at J, with 13 bases between the two ends. The germline V gene encodes CDR1 LGHNA and CDR2 YNFKEQ. This CDR3 has 15 amino acids. The data derive from a study of control samples from healthy donors and cancer patients. Clones were sequenced by immunoSEQ multiplex PCR, and TCRdb holds only the in-frame ones, with some missing. The table shows 100,000 to 120,000 clones, with about four fifths occurring only once. The TCR was taken from a woman aged 45-65 years in good health. The chain employs TRBV4-2 and TRBJ2-7; D ambiguous. The material sequenced was blood. CDR3 nucleotides: TGTGCCAGCAGCCCGCCTGGAGAAAGCTCCTACGAGCAGTACTTC. Encoded protein: CASSPPGESSYEQYF.